These 30 T cell receptor beta chains came from one sample sequenced in a study of T cell responses to AZD1222 COVID-19 vaccine. Using immunoSEQ multiplex PCR, the repertoire was profiled, and TCRdb retains in-frame clones only, with some absent. The sample has approximately 140,000 clones, roughly nine tenths seen once. This specimen consisted of peripheral blood, obtained on day 0 of AZD1222 vaccination. Source of these receptors: an adult in good health.

J is TRBJ2-7 and V is TRBV6-1; no definite D call. The CDR3 has 14 amino acids. Germline V CDR1 and CDR2: MNHNS, SASEGT. The V end was cut by 2 bases, the J end by 2 bases, with 10 bases between. This CDR3 is CASSESGRTYEQYF. In nucleotides, the CDR3 is TGTGCCAGCAGTGAATCCGGCAGGACCTACGAGCAGTACTTC.

This sequence joins TRBV19 and TRBJ1-4; TRBD1 agrees at 8 bases. This CDR3 is 19 amino acids long. V trimming: 9 bases; J trimming: 0 bases; junction bases outside the gene matches: 18. Per germline, CDR1 LNHDA and CDR2 SQIVND (reference sequence). The CDR3 reads CASKPETGVPFSTNEKLFF. For the CDR3, the DNA is TGTGCCAGCAAACCCGAGACAGGGGTCCCTTTCTCAACTAATGAAAAACTGTTTTTT.

CDR3 sequence reads: CASSGTGRSTEAFF. The CDR3 DNA reads TGTGCCAGCAGTGGGACAGGGAGGAGCACTGAAGCTTTCTTT. The V and J genes are TRBV2 and TRBJ1-1; 8 nucleotides align to TRBD1. CDR1 is SNHLY and CDR2 is FYNNEI in the germline V gene. The CDR3 has 14 amino acids. Losses at the gene ends were 4 bases for V and 4 bases for J; bases not matched to a gene: 5.

This clone turned up a few times. The CDR3 DNA is TGTGCCAGCACTGGGACAGGGAGAACTGAAGCTTTCTTT. Translated, it gives CASTGTGRTEAFF. The chain carries TRBV6-5 and TRBJ1-1; TRBD1 matches at 9 bases. The CDR3 is 13 residues long. Per the germline V gene, CDR1 is MNHEY and CDR2 is SVGAGI. V was clipped by 7 bases and J by 5 bases; unmatched bases: 5.

The rearrangement joins TRBV5-4 to TRBJ2-2; 8 nucleotides line up with TRBD2. Per the germline V gene, CDR1 is SGHNT and CDR2 is YYREEE (reference sequence). The CDR3 runs to 16 residues. V dropped 4 bases and J dropped 7; count of bases not matched to a gene: 12. CDR3 DNA sequence: TGTGCCAGCAGCCCCCACGGGGGGGATACGCGCGGGGAGCTGTTTTTT. Translation gives CASSPHGGDTRGELFF.

J is TRBJ2-2 and V is TRBV6-5, with 7 bases that match TRBD1. CDR3 length equals 14 residues. V shed 6 bases and J 1 base; nucleotides not matched to a gene: 2. The germline V gene encodes CDR1 MNHEY and CDR2 SVGAGI. In DNA, the CDR3 is TGTGCCAGCAGCCGGGACAGGAACACCGGGGAGCTGTTTTTT. Translated: CASSRDRNTGELFF.

The V call is TRBV14, the J call TRBJ1-2; perhaps TRBD1 as D (6 bases). The ends were cut back, 3 bases at V and 8 bases at J, with 19 bases in the middle. CDR1 and CDR2 from the germline V gene are SGHDN and FVKESK. The CDR3 spans 15 residues. The CDR3 here is CASSHTAAGARGYTF. The CDR3 DNA reads as TGTGCCAGCAGCCACACTGCTGCGGGGGCTAGAGGCTACACCTTC.

Worth noting for this clone: The same CDR3 is also encoded by other DNA sequences in this sample. The chain joins TRBV11-2 to TRBJ2-7, with TRBD2 matching over 8 bases. The CDR3 consists of 16 residues. V was pared by 5 bases and J by 0 bases, with 9 bases of the junction left unmatched. Germline V lookup: CDR1 SGHAT, CDR2 FQNNGV. CDR3 DNA: TGTGCCAGCAGCCCTAATAGCGGGACCCGCTCCTACGAGCAGTACTTC. Encoded protein: CASSPNSGTRSYEQYF.

V is TRBV4-2 and J is TRBJ1-5; D not resolved. CDR1 is LGHNA, CDR2 YNFKEQ, per germline. V shed 1 base and J shed 1 base, with 8 bases lying between them. The CDR3 extends over 15 amino acids. The CDR3 nucleotides read TGTGCCAGCAGCCAAGTTGGAGAGAGCAATCAGCCCCAGCATTTT. Translation gives CASSQVGESNQPQHF.

This clone was seen once. This chain connects TRBV28 to TRBJ1-4; D gene unclear. The V gene lost 6 bases and the J gene lost 4 bases, with 15 bases spanning the gap. The CDR3 spans 15 residues. Germline V gene lookup returns CDR1 MDHEN and CDR2 SYDVKM. CDR3 in DNA: TGTGCCAGCAGGGCTTCTAGGAGGCTTAATGAAAAACTGTTTTTT. Protein: CASRASRRLNEKLFF.

V and J are TRBV11-2 and TRBJ1-1; D is uncertain. This CDR3 is built from 15 residues. Trimming removed 0 bases from V and 7 bases from J, with 15 bases in between. The germline gives CDR1 SGHAT, CDR2 FQNNGV. In nucleotides, the CDR3 is TGTGCCAGCAGCTTAGATGGCGGGGAGTGGAATGAAGCTTTCTTT. Residues: CASSLDGGEWNEAFF.

Relative to its sample, this clone is medium-sized. V and J are TRBV4-2 and TRBJ1-2; D is possibly TRBD1 (5 bases). The CDR3 spans 15 residues. Germline assignment: CDR1 LGHNA and CDR2 YNFKEQ. V lost 0 bases to trimming and J lost 4 bases, with 12 bases between them. CDR3 in DNA: TGTGCCAGCAGCCAAGATCGTGAAGGGGTCTATGGCTACACCTTC. Translation gives CASSQDREGVYGYTF.

The chain's CDR3 is CASVPRGVREQGDSNQPQHF. The DNA of the CDR3 is TGCGCCAGTGTGCCCCGGGGGGTCCGCGAACAGGGAGATAGCAATCAGCCCCAGCATTTT. The chain is built from TRBV5-1 and TRBJ1-5, with D perhaps matching TRBD1 (6 bases). Trimming removed 8 bases from V and 0 bases from J, with 30 bases in between. CDR3 length: 20 amino acids. CDR1 and CDR2 (germline): SGHRS, YFSETQ.

This chain joins TRBV5-1 and TRBJ2-3; possibly TRBD1 for D (6 bases). The CDR3 runs 14 residues. V was shortened by 2 bases and J by 2 bases, with 9 bases between the two germline ends. Germline CDR1 is SGHRS and CDR2 is YFSETQ. CDR3 DNA sequence: TGCGCCAGCAGCTTACAGGGATACACAGATACGCAGTATTTT. Translated, it gives CASSLQGYTDTQYF.

The chain uses TRBV19 and TRBJ2-7; D remains ambiguous. The CDR3 runs 15 residues. Trimming took 3 bases from V and 4 from J, leaving 16 bases between them. In germline, CDR1 is LNHDA, CDR2 SQIVND (reference sequence). The CDR3 reads CASSILSASFYEQYF. The CDR3 bases are TGTGCCAGTAGTATCTTGAGCGCCTCATTTTACGAGCAGTACTTC.

The J gene is TRBJ2-5, the V gene TRBV4-3; 7 positions match TRBD2. Germline CDR1 reads LGHNA; CDR2 reads YSLEER. The CDR3 has 15 amino acids. V shed 4 bases, J shed 3 bases, and the junction held 8 bases outside the gene matches. CDR3 DNA: TGCGCCAGCAGCCTAGCGGGCATAGGGAAAGAGACCCAGTACTTC. Its protein is CASSLAGIGKETQYF.

This clone was observed a few times. The chain couples TRBV10-2 to TRBJ1-1, with D unclear. Germline-derived CDR1 and CDR2 are WSHSY and SAAADI. The length of the CDR3 is 13 residues. Between the trimmed V and J ends, which lost 6 bases and 4 bases, there was a span of 12 bases. This CDR3 reads CASRDLGATEAFF. The CDR3 region has the DNA TGCGCCAGCAGGGACCTTGGTGCCACTGAAGCTTTCTTT.

This clone was counted between two and nine times. The chain employs TRBV19 and TRBJ1-2; perhaps TRBD1 as D (6 bases). Looked up from germline, CDR1 is LNHDA and CDR2 is SQIVND (reference sequence). The ends were cut back, 5 bases at V and 9 bases at J, with 16 bases in the middle. The CDR3 runs 13 residues. As DNA, the CDR3 is TGTGCCAGTAGTTCGGGGACAAGGGATAGCTACACCTTC. Translation: CASSSGTRDSYTF.

The rearrangement joins TRBV30 to TRBJ1-1, with TRBD1 identical over 8 bases. The CDR3 loop spans 15 amino acids. The J segment lost 4 bases and the V segment lost 2 bases, leaving 9 bases of the junction unmatched. Germline V lookup: CDR1 GTSNPN, CDR2 SVGIG (reference sequence). The CDR3 spells CAWSPGQGVATEAFF. CDR3 nucleotides: TGTGCCTGGAGTCCCGGACAGGGTGTGGCCACTGAAGCTTTCTTT.

V and J are TRBV19 and TRBJ2-5; TRBD2 matches at 7 bases. Trimming at V came to 5 bases and at J to 5 bases, leaving 14 bases not matched to a gene. Germline CDR1 LNHDA, CDR2 SQIVND (reference sequence). The CDR3 extends over 16 amino acids. The CDR3 sequence: CASSLRVVAGYETQYF. CDR3 nucleotides: TGTGCCAGTAGTTTAAGAGTGGTAGCGGGTTATGAGACCCAGTACTTC.

J is TRBJ1-3 and V is TRBV6-5; unclear D gene. V was cut by 10 bases and J by 4 bases, with 14 bases left in between. Germline V gene data show CDR1 as MNHEY and CDR2 as SVGAGI. The CDR3 loop spans 13 amino acids. As DNA, the CDR3 is TGTGCCACCCAAAGGACGGCAGGAAACACCATATATTTT. This codes for CATQRTAGNTIYF.

The V call is TRBV28, the J call TRBJ1-1, with 7 bases that match TRBD1. With V trimmed by 2 bases and J by 5 bases, 17 bases remained unmatched. The CDR3 covers 18 residues. Per the germline V gene, CDR1 is MDHEN and CDR2 is SYDVKM. This CDR3 is CASSLTQGTQGPFTEAFF. As DNA, the CDR3 is TGTGCCAGCAGTTTAACCCAGGGCACACAGGGGCCCTTTACTGAAGCTTTCTTT.

The chain links TRBV20-1 to TRBJ1-1; D uncertain. This CDR3 has 11 residues. Trimming took off 4 bases at V and 6 bases at J, with 9 bases between the two ends. The germline gives CDR1 DFQATT, CDR2 SNEGSKA (reference sequence). The CDR3 sequence: CSANSFAEAFF. The CDR3 bases are TGCAGTGCTAACAGCTTCGCTGAAGCTTTCTTT.

The chain uses TRBV6-5 and TRBJ1-6; no firm D call. CDR3 size: 15 residues. Between the trimmed V and J ends, which lost 2 bases and 5 bases, there was a span of 10 bases. Germline V gene data show CDR1 as MNHEY and CDR2 as SVGAGI. CDR3 coding DNA: TGTGCCAGCAGTTACACAGTTAATAATAATTCACCCCTCCACTTT. It encodes CASSYTVNNNSPLHF.

Only a few counts were recorded for this clone. The chain has TRBV28 and TRBJ2-5; D unclear. This CDR3 region has 13 residues. From germline, CDR1 is MDHEN and CDR2 SYDVKM. V was cut by 1 base and J by 6 bases, with 9 bases left in between. CDR3 in DNA: TGTGCCAGCAGTTTATCGAGTCTCAAGACCCAGTACTTC. Translating gives CASSLSSLKTQYF.

This rearrangement joins TRBV29-1 to TRBJ1-2; 7 bases line up with TRBD1. V trimming: 8 bases; J trimming: 6 bases; junction bases outside the gene matches: 9. Germline CDR1 reads SQVTM; CDR2 reads ANQGSEA. The CDR3 length is 12 residues. CDR3 amino acids: CSLGGPIDGYTF. DNA of the CDR3: TGCAGCTTAGGGGGCCCGATTGATGGCTACACCTTC.

The rearrangement joins TRBV3-1 (or the pseudogene TRBV3-2) to TRBJ1-1, with unresolved D. The germline V gene has CDR1 LGHDT and CDR2 YNNKEL (reference sequence). V gave up 1 base and J gave up 1 base, with 10 bases separating them. This CDR3 comprises 15 residues. The CDR3 loop is CASSQGRGRNTEAFF. Here the CDR3 DNA reads TGTGCCAGCAGCCAAGGACGGGGTAGGAACACTGAAGCTTTCTTT.

The chain links TRBV6-2 or TRBV6-3 to TRBJ2-1; D gene unclear. Trimming cost V 5 bases and J 12 bases, with 17 bases left between them. Germline assignment: CDR1 MNHEY and CDR2 SVGEGT. The CDR3 spans 13 residues. In DNA form, the CDR3 reads TGTGCCAGCAGTAACCCGACCGACACTGTGCAGTTCTTC. Residues: CASSNPTDTVQFF.

This clone was observed a single time. The genes are TRBV28 and TRBJ1-5, with D maybe TRBD1 (5 bases). The CDR3 runs 15 residues. Trimming removed 2 bases at V and 2 bases at J, with 10 bases between. Germline CDR1 and CDR2: MDHEN and SYDVKM. The CDR3, as DNA: TGTGCCAGCAGTTTAGTCGGCAGGGGCAATCAGCCCCAGCATTTT. It yields the protein CASSLVGRGNQPQHF.

The chain uses TRBV19 and TRBJ1-5, with a possible D match to TRBD1 (6 bases). The CDR3 totals 13 residues. The V gene's germline CDR1 is LNHDA and CDR2 SQIVND (reference sequence). The V end was cut by 6 bases, the J end by 6 bases, with 12 bases between. CDR3 in amino acids: CASRGAGGQPQHF. Here the CDR3 DNA reads TGTGCCAGTAGGGGGGCGGGGGGTCAGCCCCAGCATTTT.